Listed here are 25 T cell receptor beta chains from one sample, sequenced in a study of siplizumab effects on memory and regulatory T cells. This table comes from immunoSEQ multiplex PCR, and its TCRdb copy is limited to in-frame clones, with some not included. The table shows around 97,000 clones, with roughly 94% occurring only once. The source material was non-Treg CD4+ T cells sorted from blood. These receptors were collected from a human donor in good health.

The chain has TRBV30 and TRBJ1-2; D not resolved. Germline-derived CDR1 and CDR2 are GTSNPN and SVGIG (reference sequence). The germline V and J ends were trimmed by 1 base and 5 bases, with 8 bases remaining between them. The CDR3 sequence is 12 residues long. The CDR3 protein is CAWSEEGYGYTF. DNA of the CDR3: TGTGCCTGGAGTGAGGAAGGGTATGGCTACACCTTC.

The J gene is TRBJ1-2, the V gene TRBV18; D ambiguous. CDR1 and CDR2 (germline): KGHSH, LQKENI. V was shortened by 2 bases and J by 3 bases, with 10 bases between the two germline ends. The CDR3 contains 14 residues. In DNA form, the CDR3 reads TGTGCCAGCTCACCAGATACGGCGGACTATGGCTACACCTTC. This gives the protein CASSPDTADYGYTF.

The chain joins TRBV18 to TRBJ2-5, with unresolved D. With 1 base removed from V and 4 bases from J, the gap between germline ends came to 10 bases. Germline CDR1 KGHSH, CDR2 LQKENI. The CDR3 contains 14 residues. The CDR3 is CASSPRSSGETQYF. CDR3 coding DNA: TGTGCCAGCTCACCACGGTCGTCGGGAGAGACCCAGTACTTC.

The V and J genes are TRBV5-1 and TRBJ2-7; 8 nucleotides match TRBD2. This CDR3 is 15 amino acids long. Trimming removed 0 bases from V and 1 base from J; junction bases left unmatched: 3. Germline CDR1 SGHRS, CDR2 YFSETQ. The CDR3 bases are TGCGCCAGCAGCTTGGATACTAGCGGATCCTACGAGCAGTACTTC. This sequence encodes CASSLDTSGSYEQYF.

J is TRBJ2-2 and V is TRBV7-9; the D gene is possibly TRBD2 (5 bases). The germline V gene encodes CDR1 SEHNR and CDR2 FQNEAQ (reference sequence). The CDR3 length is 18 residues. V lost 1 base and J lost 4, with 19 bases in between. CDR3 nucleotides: TGTGCCAGCAGCTTAGGGGGAGACTTCCTCGGTCCCACCGGGGAGCTGTTTTTT. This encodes CASSLGGDFLGPTGELFF.

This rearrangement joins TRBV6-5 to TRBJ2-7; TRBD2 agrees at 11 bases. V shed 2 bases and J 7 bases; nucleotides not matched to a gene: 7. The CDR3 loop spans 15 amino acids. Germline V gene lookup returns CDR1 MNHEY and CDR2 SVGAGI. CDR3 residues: CASSYDSGRGLEQYF. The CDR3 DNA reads TGTGCCAGCAGTTACGATAGCGGGAGGGGATTGGAGCAGTACTTC.

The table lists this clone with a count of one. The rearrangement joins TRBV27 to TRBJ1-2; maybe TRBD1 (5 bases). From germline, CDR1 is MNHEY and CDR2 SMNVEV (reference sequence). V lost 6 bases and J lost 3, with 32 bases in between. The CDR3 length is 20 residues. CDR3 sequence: CASRQPRRQAGVSLDYGYTF. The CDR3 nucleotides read TGTGCCAGCAGGCAACCACGAAGACAAGCGGGGGTTTCGTTAGACTATGGCTACACCTTC.

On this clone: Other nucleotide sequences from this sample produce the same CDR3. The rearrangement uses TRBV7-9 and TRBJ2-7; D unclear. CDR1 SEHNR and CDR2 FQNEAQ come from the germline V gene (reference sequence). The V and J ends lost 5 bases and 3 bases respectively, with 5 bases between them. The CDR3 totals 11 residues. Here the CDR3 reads CASSLNYEQYF. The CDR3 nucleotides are TGTGCCAGCAGCCTAAACTACGAGCAGTACTTC.

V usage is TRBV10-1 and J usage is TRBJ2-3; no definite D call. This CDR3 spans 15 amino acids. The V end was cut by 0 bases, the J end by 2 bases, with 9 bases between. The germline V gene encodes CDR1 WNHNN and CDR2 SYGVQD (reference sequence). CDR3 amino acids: CASSESTTNTDTQYF. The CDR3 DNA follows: TGCGCCAGCAGTGAGTCAACTACCAACACAGATACGCAGTATTTT.

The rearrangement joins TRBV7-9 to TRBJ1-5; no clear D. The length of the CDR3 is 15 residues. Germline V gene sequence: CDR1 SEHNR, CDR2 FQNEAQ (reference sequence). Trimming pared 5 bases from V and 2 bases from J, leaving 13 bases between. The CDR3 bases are TGTGCCAGCAGCCGGGCCGGGGTTGGCAATCAGCCCCAGCATTTT. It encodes CASSRAGVGNQPQHF.

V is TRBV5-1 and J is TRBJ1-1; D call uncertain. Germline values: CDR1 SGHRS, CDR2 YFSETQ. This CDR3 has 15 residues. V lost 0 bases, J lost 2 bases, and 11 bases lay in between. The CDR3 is CASSLVPGGNTEAFF. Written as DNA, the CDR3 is TGCGCCAGCAGCTTGGTCCCAGGAGGAAACACTGAAGCTTTCTTT.

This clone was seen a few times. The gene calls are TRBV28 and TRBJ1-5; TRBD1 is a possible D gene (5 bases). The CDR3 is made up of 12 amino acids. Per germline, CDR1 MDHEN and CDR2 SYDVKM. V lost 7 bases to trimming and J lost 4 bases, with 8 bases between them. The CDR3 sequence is CASNRGNQPQHF. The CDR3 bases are TGTGCCAGCAATAGGGGTAATCAGCCCCAGCATTTT. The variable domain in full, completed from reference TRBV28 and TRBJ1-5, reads DVKVTQSSRYLVKRTGEKVFLECVQDMDHENMFWYRQDPGLGLRLIYFSYDVKMKEKGDIPEGYSVSREKKERFSLILESASTNQTSMYLCASNRGNQPQHFGDGTRLSIL.

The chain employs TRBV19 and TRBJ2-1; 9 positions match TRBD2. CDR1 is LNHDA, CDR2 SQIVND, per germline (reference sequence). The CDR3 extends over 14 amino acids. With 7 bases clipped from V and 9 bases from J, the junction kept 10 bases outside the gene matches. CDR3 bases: TGTGCCAGTATGGCGGGAGGGCCGGGCCCTGAGCAGTTCTTC. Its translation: CASMAGGPGPEQFF.

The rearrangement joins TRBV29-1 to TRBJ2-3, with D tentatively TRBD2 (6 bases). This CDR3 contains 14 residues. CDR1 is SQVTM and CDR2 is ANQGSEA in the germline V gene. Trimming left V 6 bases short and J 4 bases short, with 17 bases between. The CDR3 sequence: CSVKGTLSPDTQYF. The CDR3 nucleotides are TGCAGCGTCAAAGGGACTCTCAGTCCAGATACGCAGTATTTT.

As DNA, the CDR3 is TGTGCCATCACCGAACCGGGAGGAACGAACACTGAAGCTTTCTTT. It codes for CAITEPGGTNTEAFF. The genes are TRBV10-3 and TRBJ1-1; D ambiguous. The V gene lost 7 bases and the J gene lost 1 base, with 16 bases spanning the gap. The CDR3 has 15 residues. Germline V gene data show CDR1 as ENHRY and CDR2 as SYGVKD.

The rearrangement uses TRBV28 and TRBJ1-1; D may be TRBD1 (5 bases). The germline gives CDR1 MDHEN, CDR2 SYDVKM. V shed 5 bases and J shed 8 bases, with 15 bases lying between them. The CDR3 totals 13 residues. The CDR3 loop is CASSPFLRVEAFF. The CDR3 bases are TGTGCCAGCAGTCCGTTTCTCAGGGTGGAAGCTTTCTTT.

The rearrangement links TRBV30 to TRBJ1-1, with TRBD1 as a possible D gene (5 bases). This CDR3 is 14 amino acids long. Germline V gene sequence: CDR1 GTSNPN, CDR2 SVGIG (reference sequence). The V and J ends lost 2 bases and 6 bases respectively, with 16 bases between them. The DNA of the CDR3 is TGTGCCTGGAGTTGGGGCTCGTCCGGCGCTGAAGCTTTCTTT. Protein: CAWSWGSSGAEAFF. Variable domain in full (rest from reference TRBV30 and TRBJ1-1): SQTIHQWPATLVQPVGSPLSLECTVEGTSNPNLYWYRQAAGRGLQLLFYSVGIGQISSEVPQNLSASRPQDRQFILSSKKLLLSDSGFYLCAWSWGSSGAEAFFGQGTRLTVV.

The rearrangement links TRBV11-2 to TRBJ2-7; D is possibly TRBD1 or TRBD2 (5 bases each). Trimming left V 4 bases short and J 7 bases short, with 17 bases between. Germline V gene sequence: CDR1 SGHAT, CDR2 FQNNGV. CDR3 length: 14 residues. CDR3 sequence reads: CASSSTTGGLEQYF. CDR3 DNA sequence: TGTGCCAGCAGCTCCACTACTGGGGGTTTGGAGCAGTACTTC.

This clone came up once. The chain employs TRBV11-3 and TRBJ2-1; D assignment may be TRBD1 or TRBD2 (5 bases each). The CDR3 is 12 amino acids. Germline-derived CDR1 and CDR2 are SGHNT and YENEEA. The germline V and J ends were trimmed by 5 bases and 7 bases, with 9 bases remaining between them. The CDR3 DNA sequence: TGTGCCAGCAGCGGGGGACGGAATGAGCAGTTCTTC. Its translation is CASSGGRNEQFF.

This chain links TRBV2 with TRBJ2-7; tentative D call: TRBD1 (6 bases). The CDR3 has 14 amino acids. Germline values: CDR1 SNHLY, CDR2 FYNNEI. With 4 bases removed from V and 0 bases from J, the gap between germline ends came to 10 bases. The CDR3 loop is CASSVDRPSYEQYF. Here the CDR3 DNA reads TGTGCCAGCAGTGTAGACAGGCCCTCCTACGAGCAGTACTTC.

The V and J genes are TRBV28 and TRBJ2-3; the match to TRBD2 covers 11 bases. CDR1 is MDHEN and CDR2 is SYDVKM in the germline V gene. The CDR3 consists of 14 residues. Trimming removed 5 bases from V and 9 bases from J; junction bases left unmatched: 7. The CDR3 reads CASSTSGSLRTQYF. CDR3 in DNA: TGTGCCAGCAGTACTAGCGGGAGCCTCAGGACGCAGTATTTT.

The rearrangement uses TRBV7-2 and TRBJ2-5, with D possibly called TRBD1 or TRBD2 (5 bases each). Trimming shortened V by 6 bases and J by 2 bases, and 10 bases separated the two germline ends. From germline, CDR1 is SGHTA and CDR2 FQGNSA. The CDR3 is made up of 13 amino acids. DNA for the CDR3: TGTGCCAGCAGACCGGGACCGCAAGAGACCCAGTACTTC. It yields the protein CASRPGPQETQYF.

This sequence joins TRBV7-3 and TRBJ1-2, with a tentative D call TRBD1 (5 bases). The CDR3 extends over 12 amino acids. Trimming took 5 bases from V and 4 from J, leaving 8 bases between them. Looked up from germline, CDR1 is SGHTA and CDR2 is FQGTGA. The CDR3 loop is CASSRDGYGYTF. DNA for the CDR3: TGTGCCAGCAGCCGGGACGGCTATGGCTACACCTTC.

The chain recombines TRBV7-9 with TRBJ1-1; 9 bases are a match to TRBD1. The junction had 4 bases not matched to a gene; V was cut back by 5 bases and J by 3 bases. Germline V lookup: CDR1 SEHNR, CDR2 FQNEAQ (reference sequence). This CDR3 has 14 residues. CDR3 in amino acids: CASSPGTGHTEAFF. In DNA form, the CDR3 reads TGTGCCAGCAGCCCTGGGACAGGGCACACTGAAGCTTTCTTT.

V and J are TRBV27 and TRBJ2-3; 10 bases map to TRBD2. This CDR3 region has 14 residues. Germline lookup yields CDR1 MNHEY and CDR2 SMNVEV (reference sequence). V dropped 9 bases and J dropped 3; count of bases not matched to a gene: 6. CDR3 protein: CASQREGFTDTQYF. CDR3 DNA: TGTGCCAGTCAGCGGGAGGGGTTTACAGATACGCAGTATTTT.